The 31 T cell receptor beta chains reported below all come from one sample, sequenced in a study of T cell responses to AZD1222 COVID-19 vaccine. Using immunoSEQ multiplex PCR, the repertoire was profiled, and TCRdb retains in-frame clones only, with some absent. The sample has approximately 100,000 clones; about nine tenths are singletons. The source material was peripheral blood, sampled on day 0 of AZD1222 vaccination. All receptors derive from an adult in good health.

V usage is TRBV7-3 and J usage is TRBJ1-2, with D possibly TRBD1 on 5 matching bases. Germline values: CDR1 SGHTA, CDR2 FQGTGA. V was cut by 5 bases and J by 13 bases, with 20 bases left in between. The CDR3 has 13 residues. CDR3 sequence (DNA): TGTGCCAGCAGCACCCAGTCAGGGCAGGGTCCCACCTTC. Translated, it gives CASSTQSGQGPTF. Together with reference TRBV7-3 and TRBJ1-2, the CDR3 gives the full variable domain: GAGVSQTPSNKVTEKGKYVELRCDPISGHTALYWYRQSLGQGPEFLIYFQGTGAADDSGLPNDRFFAVRPEGSVSTLKIQRTERGDSAVYLCASSTQSGQGPTFGSGTRLTVV.

This rearrangement joins TRBV7-3 to TRBJ1-1; D not certain. In germline, CDR1 is SGHTA, CDR2 FQGTGA. The CDR3 has 14 residues. V lost 5 bases and J lost 4, with 14 bases in between. The CDR3 is CASSPAGERTEAFF. In nucleotides, the CDR3 is TGTGCCAGCAGCCCGGCCGGGGAGCGCACTGAAGCTTTCTTT.

The rearrangement joins TRBV5-1 to TRBJ1-1; D is perhaps TRBD1 (6 bases). V lost 3 bases and J lost 4, with 10 bases in between. There are 13 residues in the CDR3. Germline CDR1 is SGHRS and CDR2 is YFSETQ. This CDR3 reads CASSWLDSTEAFF. The CDR3 DNA is TGCGCCAGCAGCTGGCTGGACAGCACTGAAGCTTTCTTT.

This chain links TRBV24-1 with TRBJ2-2; D gene uncertain. CDR3 length equals 14 residues. V lost 1 base, J lost 3 bases, and 5 bases lay in between. The germline V gene has CDR1 KGHDR and CDR2 SFDVKD. The CDR3, as DNA: TGTGCCACCAGTGATTTCGGCGACACCGGGGAGCTGTTTTTT. The encoded protein is CATSDFGDTGELFF.

This sequence joins TRBV4-3 and TRBJ2-3; D remains ambiguous. V was pared by 0 bases and J by 6 bases, with 16 bases between. Germline lookup yields CDR1 LGHNA and CDR2 YSLEER. The CDR3 is 16 amino acids. The DNA of the CDR3 is TGCGCCAGCAGCCAAGATGGGAACTCCCACGCCGATACGCAGTATTTT. Translating gives CASSQDGNSHADTQYF.

The genes are TRBV27 and TRBJ1-4, with TRBD1 matching over 7 bases. After removal of 5 bases from V and 8 bases from J, the junction contained 11 bases not matched to a gene. Germline V gives CDR1 MNHEY, CDR2 SMNVEV (reference sequence). This CDR3 comprises 15 residues. Here the CDR3 reads CASSGRHRGSEKLFF. CDR3 sequence (DNA): TGTGCCAGCAGTGGGCGCCACAGGGGATCCGAAAAACTGTTTTTT.

This chain uses TRBV5-1 with TRBJ1-1, with D maybe TRBD1 (6 bases). The germline gives CDR1 SGHRS, CDR2 YFSETQ. The CDR3 runs to 17 residues. Trimming cost V 1 base and J 0 bases, with 16 bases left between them. Here the CDR3 reads CASSLSGGADMNTEAFF. The CDR3 DNA is TGCGCCAGCAGCTTGAGTGGGGGGGCCGACATGAACACTGAAGCTTTCTTT.

The CDR3 nucleotides are TGTGCCAGCAGTTTTAGCACCCAGACACCCCTCCACTTT. It yields the protein CASSFSTQTPLHF. The gene calls are TRBV12-3 or TRBV12-4 and TRBJ1-6; D uncertain. This CDR3 has 13 residues. V gave up 3 bases and J gave up 11 bases, with 11 bases separating them.

This chain uses TRBV9 with TRBJ1-1; D uncertain. The CDR3 has 14 amino acids. Germline V CDR1 and CDR2: SGDLS, YYNGEE. Trimming removed 0 bases at V and 1 base at J, with 7 bases between. The CDR3 region has the DNA TGTGCCAGCAGCGTAGGGACCCAGAACACTGAAGCTTTCTTT. It codes for CASSVGTQNTEAFF.

The chain links TRBV7-9 to TRBJ2-7, with D possibly TRBD2 on 5 matching bases. The CDR3 spans 15 residues. V was shortened by 5 bases and J by 1 base, with 15 bases between the two germline ends. Germline V gives CDR1 SEHNR, CDR2 FQNEAQ (reference sequence). Here the CDR3 DNA reads TGTGCCAGCAGCCTCGGAGGAGTTTCGTCCTACGAGCAGTACTTC. Translated, it gives CASSLGGVSSYEQYF.

The genes are TRBV7-8 and TRBJ2-1; 11 bases line up with TRBD2. V trimming: 4 bases; J trimming: 9 bases; junction bases outside the gene matches: 11. The CDR3 contains 16 residues. CDR1 is SGHVS, CDR2 FQNEAQ, per germline. CDR3 DNA: TGTGCCAGCAGCTCCGCCTATAGCGGGAGGGCCAGTGAGCAGTTCTTC. As protein: CASSSAYSGRASEQFF.

The chain couples TRBV6-5 to TRBJ1-6; no clear D gene. The germline V gene encodes CDR1 MNHEY and CDR2 SVGAGI. The CDR3 runs to 15 residues. Deletions cut 0 bases from V and 5 bases from J, with 8 bases between. The CDR3 spells CASSYSSGDNSPLHF. The CDR3 DNA reads as TGTGCCAGCAGTTACTCGTCCGGGGATAATTCACCCCTCCACTTT.

The rearrangement links TRBV19 to TRBJ2-7; TRBD1 aligns across 10 bases. After removal of 4 bases from V and 4 bases from J, the junction contained 7 bases not matched to a gene. Per the germline V gene, CDR1 is LNHDA and CDR2 is SQIVND (reference sequence). This CDR3 has 15 residues. DNA of the CDR3: TGTGCCAGTAGTAGTGGGGGACAGGGGATTTACGAGCAGTACTTC. This encodes CASSSGGQGIYEQYF.

This clone was recorded many times. This chain links TRBV27 with TRBJ2-2; 8 bases line up with TRBD2. The CDR3 contains 21 residues. The trim removed 5 bases at V and 2 bases at J, leaving 22 bases unmatched. The germline gives CDR1 MNHEY, CDR2 SMNVEV (reference sequence). CDR3 amino acids: CASSRGRSGVLLAENTGELFF. The CDR3 DNA follows: TGTGCCAGCAGTCGTGGCCGAAGCGGGGTATTACTAGCGGAAAACACCGGGGAGCTGTTTTTT.

This clone appeared many times. The CDR3 DNA reads as TGTGCCAGCAGCGTGTTTAGCCTTAGCACAGATACGCAGTATTTT. This codes for CASSVFSLSTDTQYF. The gene calls are TRBV9 and TRBJ2-3; D gene uncertain. The CDR3 contains 15 residues. Germline CDR1 SGDLS, CDR2 YYNGEE. V was cut by 2 bases and J by 0 bases, with 10 bases left in between.

The V and J genes are TRBV5-1 and TRBJ1-4, with D possibly matching TRBD1 (6 bases). The CDR3 contains 15 residues. Trimming cost V 4 bases and J 3 bases, with 13 bases left between them. Germline CDR1 SGHRS, CDR2 YFSETQ. The CDR3 here is CASSPQGLPNEKLFF. For the CDR3, the DNA is TGCGCCAGCAGCCCCCAGGGGTTACCTAATGAAAAACTGTTTTTT. Together with reference TRBV5-1 and TRBJ1-4, the CDR3 gives the full variable domain: KAGVTQTPRYLIKTRGQQVTLSCSPISGHRSVSWYQQTPGQGLQFLFEYFSETQRNKGNFPGRFSGRQFSNSRSEMNVSTLELGDSALYLCASSPQGLPNEKLFFGSGTQLSVL.

This rearrangement joins TRBV6-6 to TRBJ2-1; the D is unclear. Germline V lookup: CDR1 MNHNY, CDR2 SVGAGI (reference sequence). V shed 4 bases and J shed 9 bases, with 7 bases lying between them. This CDR3 spans 11 amino acids. CDR3 residues: CASSSPGEQFF. The CDR3 nucleotides read TGTGCCAGCAGTTCCCCGGGTGAGCAGTTCTTC.

The J gene is TRBJ2-7, the V gene TRBV27; D possibly corresponds to TRBD1 (6 bases). Looked up from germline, CDR1 is MNHEY and CDR2 is SMNVEV (reference sequence). The CDR3 covers 19 residues. V was cut by 3 bases and J by 2 bases, with 26 bases left in between. CDR3: CASSFGLSQGFMVAYEQYF. CDR3 coding DNA: TGTGCCAGCAGTTTCGGACTTTCACAGGGTTTTATGGTGGCCTACGAGCAGTACTTC.

The chain recombines TRBV5-6 with TRBJ1-2; TRBD1 is a possible D gene (5 bases). The CDR3 length is 13 residues. CDR1 is SGHDT, CDR2 YYEEEE, per germline. V gave up 1 base and J gave up 7 bases, with 11 bases separating them. The CDR3 reads CASSLLAGSGYTF. CDR3 DNA sequence: TGTGCCAGCAGCTTGTTGGCAGGGTCTGGCTACACCTTC.

The table lists this clone with a count of one. The genes are TRBV30 and TRBJ2-7, with 14 positions matching TRBD2. The CDR3 consists of 16 residues. CDR1 and CDR2 (germline): GTSNPN, SVGIG (reference sequence). With 1 base clipped from V and 5 bases from J, the junction kept 7 bases outside the gene matches. The CDR3 here is CAWSDLGLAGVDEQYF. CDR3 sequence (DNA): TGTGCCTGGAGTGACCTGGGACTAGCGGGAGTAGACGAGCAGTACTTC.

A remark on this clone: Other DNA sequences from this sample encode an identical CDR3 as well. The chain is built from TRBV19 and TRBJ2-7; possibly TRBD1 for D (6 bases). CDR1 and CDR2 from the germline V gene are LNHDA and SQIVND (reference sequence). The V gene lost 5 bases and the J gene lost 1 base, with 9 bases spanning the gap. The CDR3 is 13 residues long. CDR3 DNA: TGTGCCAGTAGTTCGGGACAATCCTACGAGCAGTACTTC. Protein: CASSSGQSYEQYF.

The chain carries TRBV5-1 and TRBJ2-7; 8 bases agree with TRBD1. This CDR3 has 15 amino acids. The V gene's germline CDR1 is SGHRS and CDR2 YFSETQ. Losses at the gene ends were 1 base for V and 7 bases for J; bases not matched to a gene: 10. CDR3 sequence (DNA): TGCGCCAGCAGCTTGTTGGGACAGGCCAATGGGGAGCAGTACTTC. Translated, it gives CASSLLGQANGEQYF.

A single count supports this clone. The chain uses TRBV11-2 and TRBJ2-5; D is unresolved. The V and J ends lost 1 base and 9 bases respectively, with 15 bases between them. The germline gives CDR1 SGHAT, CDR2 FQNNGV. The CDR3 spans 14 residues. The CDR3 spells CASSLGTHSSAQYF. Here the CDR3 DNA reads TGTGCCAGCAGCTTAGGGACCCACAGCTCGGCCCAGTACTTC.

This chain links TRBV30 with TRBJ2-4; TRBD2 matches at 11 bases. The V gene's germline CDR1 is GTSNPN and CDR2 SVGIG (reference sequence). Trimming cost V 5 bases and J 10 bases; bases outside gene matches: 10. The CDR3 consists of 14 residues. CDR3 sequence: CAWALAGGRGIQYF. The CDR3 DNA is TGTGCCTGGGCTTTAGCGGGAGGGCGGGGTATTCAGTACTTC.

This clone was counted a single time. The chain links TRBV6-5 to TRBJ1-2; D remains unclear. The CDR3 contains 14 residues. V dropped 2 bases and J dropped 6 bases, with 13 bases sitting between them. Looked up from germline, CDR1 is MNHEY and CDR2 is SVGAGI. The chain's CDR3 is CASSYVKVTDGYTF. The CDR3 DNA follows: TGTGCCAGCAGTTACGTTAAAGTAACTGATGGCTACACCTTC.

The chain combines TRBV12-3 or TRBV12-4 with TRBJ1-5, with D hard to call. Trimming stripped 1 base from V and 7 bases from J, with 8 bases between. The CDR3 is made up of 13 amino acids. CDR3: CASSLGRRQPQHF. CDR3 bases: TGTGCCAGCAGTTTAGGCCGAAGGCAGCCCCAGCATTTT.

Many counts were recorded for this clone. In the same sample, other DNA sequences code for this CDR3. This chain links TRBV7-9 with TRBJ1-2, with D unclear. The germline CDR1 and CDR2 sequences are SEHNR and FQNEAQ (reference sequence). The V end lost 1 base, the J end lost 3 bases, and 3 bases lay between the germline ends. CDR3 length equals 12 residues. CDR3 sequence reads: CASSLGDYGYTF. The CDR3 bases are TGTGCCAGCAGCTTAGGTGACTATGGCTACACCTTC.

The chain combines TRBV11-2 with TRBJ1-5; possibly TRBD1 for D (6 bases). This CDR3 spans 14 amino acids. Trimming stripped 5 bases from V and 3 bases from J, with 11 bases between. CDR1 and CDR2 (germline): SGHAT, FQNNGV. In DNA form, the CDR3 reads TGTGCCAGCAGCCAGACAGGACTCAATCAGCCCCAGCATTTT. This translates into CASSQTGLNQPQHF.

V is TRBV27 and J is TRBJ1-6; TRBD1 is a possible D gene (5 bases). Germline V CDR1 and CDR2: MNHEY, SMNVEV (reference sequence). There are 14 residues in the CDR3. Trimming shortened V by 5 bases and J by 9 bases, and 14 bases separated the two germline ends. CDR3 amino acids: CASSTGRRISPLHF. DNA of the CDR3: TGTGCCAGCAGTACGGGACGGCGGATTTCACCCCTCCACTTT.

The chain carries TRBV7-8 and TRBJ2-7, with 9 bases matching TRBD1. This CDR3 region has 15 residues. The V gene end was trimmed by 2 bases and the J gene end by 5 bases; junction bases not matched to a gene: 7. The V gene's germline CDR1 is SGHVS and CDR2 FQNEAQ. CDR3 loop: CASSLTRRQGDEQYF. DNA of the CDR3: TGTGCCAGCAGCTTAACTCGGCGACAGGGGGACGAGCAGTACTTC.

Here the CDR3 reads CASSVRDRVETQYF. Here the CDR3 DNA reads TGTGCCAGCAGCGTAAGGGACAGGGTTGAGACCCAGTACTTC. V and J are TRBV13 and TRBJ2-5, with 9 positions matching TRBD1. The CDR3 sequence is 14 residues long. From germline, CDR1 is PRHDT and CDR2 FYEKMQ (reference sequence). Unmatched junction bases numbered 6, after V lost 5 bases and J lost 5 bases.